The 24 T cell receptor beta chains presented below share a single source sample, sequenced in a study of blood T cell repertoires in COVID-19. Assay: immunoSEQ multiplex PCR; the TCRdb copy retains only in-frame clones and omits some. The sample lists 60,000 to 75,000 clones; around nine tenths were seen once. The sample was peripheral blood. The origin of the receptors is a man in his fifties with active COVID-19.

The chain employs TRBV5-1 and TRBJ2-5, with D maybe TRBD2 (5 bases). V lost 5 bases and J 1 base, leaving 15 bases between the germline ends. CDR1 and CDR2 (germline): SGHRS, YFSETQ. The CDR3 extends over 15 amino acids. CDR3 coding DNA: TGCGCCAGCAGTGGGTCGCTAGCCGGCCAAGAGACCCAGTACTTC. Translating gives CASSGSLAGQETQYF.

This clone has only one observation. This chain joins TRBV7-2 and TRBJ1-1; D uncertain. V lost 1 base to trimming and J lost 0 bases, with 9 bases between them. Germline-derived CDR1 and CDR2 are SGHTA and FQGNSA. This CDR3 region has 15 residues. The CDR3 region is CASSLVGSLNTEAFF. In DNA, the CDR3 is TGTGCCAGCAGCTTAGTTGGCAGTTTGAACACTGAAGCTTTCTTT.

The chain combines TRBV6-6 with TRBJ1-6; a possible D gene is TRBD1 (6 bases). The CDR3 has 14 residues. V gave up 0 bases and J gave up 10 bases, with 10 bases separating them. Looked up from germline, CDR1 is MNHNY and CDR2 is SVGAGI (reference sequence). This chain's CDR3 is CASSYSNRGSPLHF. CDR3 sequence (DNA): TGTGCCAGCAGTTACTCGAATAGGGGGTCACCCCTCCACTTT.

V and J are TRBV7-3 and TRBJ1-4, with D uncertain. The CDR3 runs to 13 residues. Germline values: CDR1 SGHTA, CDR2 FQGTGA. Trimming took 2 bases from V and 7 from J, leaving 8 bases between them. The chain's CDR3 is CASSLGPAEKLFF. DNA of the CDR3: TGTGCCAGCAGCTTAGGGCCTGCTGAAAAACTGTTTTTT.

V gene TRBV29-1 combines with J gene TRBJ2-5; 13 nucleotides agree with TRBD2. From germline, CDR1 is SQVTM and CDR2 ANQGSEA. This CDR3 is built from 16 residues. J was trimmed by 1 base and V by 7 bases; bases with no gene match: 9. For the CDR3, the DNA is TGCAGCGCCCGGACTAGCGGGGGTACCTTCCAAGAGACCCAGTACTTC. Its protein is CSARTSGGTFQETQYF.

V and J are TRBV30 and TRBJ2-6; 7 nucleotides align to TRBD2. Germline V gene lookup returns CDR1 GTSNPN and CDR2 SVGIG (reference sequence). J was trimmed by 2 bases and V by 0 bases; bases with no gene match: 4. This CDR3 is 16 amino acids long. The CDR3 loop reads CAWSVLGGAGANVLTF. The DNA of the CDR3 is TGTGCCTGGAGTGTCCTGGGGGGGGCTGGGGCCAACGTCCTGACTTTC.

The chain couples TRBV5-8 to TRBJ2-1; 16 bases fit TRBD2. Germline V CDR1 and CDR2: SGHTS, YDEGEE. The ends lost 3 bases at V and 12 bases at J; junction bases unmatched: 12. The CDR3 spans 17 residues. CDR3 sequence: CASSWGPGTSGRDGQFF. For the CDR3, the DNA is TGTGCCAGCAGCTGGGGGCCCGGGACTAGCGGGAGGGATGGGCAGTTCTTC.

The count of this clone is one. This rearrangement joins TRBV30 to TRBJ1-2, with 10 bases matching TRBD1. Germline-derived CDR1 and CDR2 are GTSNPN and SVGIG (reference sequence). V shed 3 bases and J 8 bases; nucleotides not matched to a gene: 6. The CDR3 length is 13 residues. As DNA, the CDR3 is TGTGCCTGGAGGGGACAGGGGCCCGACGGCTACACCTTC. Amino acid sequence: CAWRGQGPDGYTF.

V and J are TRBV27 and TRBJ1-1, with D uncertain. The CDR3 length is 17 residues. Per the germline V gene, CDR1 is MNHEY and CDR2 is SMNVEV (reference sequence). V was pared by 4 bases and J by 3 bases, with 21 bases between. The DNA for the CDR3 is TGTGCCAGCAGTTCCCTCAGGTTAGAGGAAGCGGACACTGAAGCTTTCTTT. Protein: CASSSLRLEEADTEAFF.

The chain has TRBV5-1 and TRBJ2-7; 7 bases fit TRBD2. Germline V gene data show CDR1 as SGHRS and CDR2 as YFSETQ. The CDR3 totals 14 residues. Trimming cost V 4 bases and J 5 bases; bases outside gene matches: 9. The CDR3 is CASSLIVGGNEQYF. The CDR3 DNA is TGCGCCAGCAGCCTCATTGTGGGGGGGAACGAGCAGTACTTC. The full variable domain, in which reference TRBV5-1 and TRBJ2-7 provide the parts outside the CDR3, is KAGVTQTPRYLIKTRGQQVTLSCSPISGHRSVSWYQQTPGQGLQFLFEYFSETQRNKGNFPGRFSGRQFSNSRSEMNVSTLELGDSALYLCASSLIVGGNEQYFGPGTRLTVT.

The V and J genes are TRBV7-3 and TRBJ2-1, with D tentatively TRBD2 (5 bases). CDR1 is SGHTA, CDR2 FQGTGA, per germline. This CDR3 region has 13 residues. V gave up 4 bases and J gave up 6 bases, with 10 bases separating them. CDR3: CASSSSAGNEQFF. DNA of the CDR3: TGTGCCAGCAGCTCCTCGGCGGGCAATGAGCAGTTCTTC.

The V and J genes are TRBV5-1 and TRBJ1-1, with D tentatively TRBD1 (5 bases). The CDR3 contains 14 residues. The V and J ends lost 5 bases and 7 bases respectively, with 18 bases between them. Germline V gives CDR1 SGHRS, CDR2 YFSETQ. CDR3: CASRAGGAQGEAFF. DNA of the CDR3: TGCGCCAGCAGGGCTGGAGGGGCGCAGGGTGAAGCTTTCTTT.

This chain joins TRBV24-1 and TRBJ2-1, with 12 positions matching TRBD2. The CDR3 runs 17 residues. Germline V gene lookup returns CDR1 KGHDR and CDR2 SFDVKD. Losses at the gene ends were 3 bases for V and 4 bases for J; bases not matched to a gene: 6. Here the CDR3 DNA reads TGTGCCACCAGTGATGGGGGGACTAGCGGGCTTTACAATGAGCAGTTCTTC. Translating it yields CATSDGGTSGLYNEQFF.

The chain combines TRBV9 with TRBJ1-1; D perhaps matches TRBD1 (6 bases). Germline assignment: CDR1 SGDLS and CDR2 YYNGEE. Trimming stripped 3 bases from V and 1 base from J, with 10 bases between. The CDR3 spans 14 residues. Here the CDR3 reads CASSEQTGNTEAFF. CDR3 nucleotide sequence: TGTGCCAGCAGCGAACAGACAGGGAACACTGAAGCTTTCTTT.

The rearrangement uses TRBV11-3 and TRBJ2-7; a possible D gene is TRBD2 (5 bases). The V end was cut by 5 bases, the J end by 3 bases, with 23 bases between. The CDR3 length is 17 residues. Germline-derived CDR1 and CDR2 are SGHNT and YENEEA. Here the CDR3 DNA reads TGTGCCAGCAGCCTAACTAGAGAAAGAGAGTCTGGCTACGAGCAGTACTTC. It translates to CASSLTRERESGYEQYF.

The rearrangement joins TRBV29-1 to TRBJ2-5; perhaps TRBD2 as D (5 bases). V was clipped by 4 bases and J by 4 bases, with 19 bases between them. From germline, CDR1 is SQVTM and CDR2 ANQGSEA. CDR3 size: 15 residues. Here the CDR3 reads CSVGTPGSLGETQYF. In nucleotides, the CDR3 is TGCAGCGTTGGGACTCCGGGAAGTTTAGGAGAGACCCAGTACTTC.

The chain joins TRBV6-2 or TRBV6-3 to TRBJ1-1; D might be TRBD1 (5 bases). V lost 2 bases and J 0 bases, leaving 22 bases between the germline ends. The CDR3 consists of 19 residues. CDR1 and CDR2 from the germline V gene are MNHEY and SVGEGT. CDR3 sequence: CASSYGAGQSKQMNTEAFF. The CDR3 region has the DNA TGTGCCAGCAGTTACGGGGCAGGGCAAAGCAAGCAAATGAACACTGAAGCTTTCTTT.

The genes are TRBV16 and TRBJ1-4; possible D gene TRBD1, 5 bases. With 0 bases removed from V and 5 bases from J, the gap between germline ends came to 10 bases. In germline, CDR1 is KGHSY, CDR2 FQNENV. This CDR3 is built from 15 residues. This CDR3 reads CASSQSGDFNEKLFF. In DNA, the CDR3 is TGTGCCAGCAGCCAATCGGGGGACTTCAATGAAAAACTGTTTTTT.

V usage is TRBV30 and J usage is TRBJ1-6; 10 positions match TRBD1. Trimming took 0 bases from V and 10 from J; bases not matched to a gene: 6. The CDR3 covers 15 residues. The V gene's germline CDR1 is GTSNPN and CDR2 SVGIG (reference sequence). The CDR3 sequence is CAWSVWGQGRSPLHF. The CDR3 nucleotides are TGTGCCTGGAGTGTATGGGGACAGGGGAGATCACCCCTCCACTTT.

The chain joins TRBV7-6 to TRBJ2-7; D is perhaps TRBD2 (5 bases). V was clipped by 5 bases and J by 0 bases, with 20 bases between them. Germline loops: CDR1 SGHVS, CDR2 FNYEAQ. CDR3 length equals 17 residues. Here the CDR3 reads CASSPSARGSYSYEQYF. The CDR3 DNA is TGTGCCAGCAGCCCCTCCGCTCGAGGGTCCTACTCCTACGAGCAGTACTTC. The entire variable domain, with the rest obtained from reference TRBV7-6 and TRBJ2-7, is as follows: GAGVSQSPRYKVTKRGQDVALRCDPISGHVSLYWYRQALGQGPEFLTYFNYEAQQDKSGLPNDRFSAERPEGSISTLTIQRTEQRDSAMYRCASSPSARGSYSYEQYFGPGTRLTVT.

This clone came up once. The chain is built from TRBV29-1 and TRBJ1-4; tentative D call: TRBD1 (5 bases). The germline V and J ends were trimmed by 2 bases and 7 bases, with 5 bases remaining between them. CDR3 length: 11 amino acids. In germline, CDR1 is SQVTM, CDR2 ANQGSEA. CDR3 sequence reads: CSVERGEKLFF. DNA of the CDR3: TGCAGCGTTGAAAGGGGTGAAAAACTGTTTTTT.

This clone was observed a handful of times. This rearrangement joins TRBV7-2 to TRBJ2-7; 7 bases agree with TRBD2. Per the germline V gene, CDR1 is SGHTA and CDR2 is FQGNSA. CDR3 length equals 16 residues. V shed 4 bases, J shed 2 bases, and the junction held 11 bases outside the gene matches. As DNA, the CDR3 is TGTGCCAGCAGCTGGGTGAAGGGAGGGATCCCCTACGAGCAGTACTTC. Translation gives CASSWVKGGIPYEQYF.

V is TRBV19 and J is TRBJ2-1; D unclear. Germline V gene data show CDR1 as LNHDA and CDR2 as SQIVND (reference sequence). Trimming removed 4 bases at V and 7 bases at J, with 11 bases between. This CDR3 comprises 13 residues. The CDR3 DNA sequence: TGTGCCAGTAGTAGGGTGGGCCCAAATGAGCAGTTCTTC. Translation: CASSRVGPNEQFF.

The table lists this clone with a count of one. This chain connects TRBV28 to TRBJ2-7; possible D gene TRBD2, 5 bases. The V end lost 7 bases, the J end lost 6 bases, and 19 bases lay between the germline ends. Germline V gene lookup returns CDR1 MDHEN and CDR2 SYDVKM. The CDR3 totals 14 residues. CDR3 loop: CASTSSYGIREQYF. CDR3 nucleotide sequence: TGTGCCAGCACCTCCTCTTACGGGATCCGCGAGCAGTACTTC.